Below, 2 T cell receptor beta chains from the same sample are listed, as sequenced in a study of monozygotic twins with inflammatory bowel disease. TCRdb re-called the 5' RACE reads and gives one entry per CDR3 protein, without DNA. The sample table includes 300,000 to 400,000 distinct CDR3 sequences. The sample comprised blood. These receptors originate from a human donor with ulcerative colitis or Crohn's disease, or a healthy co-twin of an affected twin (not recorded which).

The chain recombines TRBV6-1 with TRBJ2-3; TCRdb's D call of TRBD2 is untestable without DNA. From germline, CDR1 is MNHNS and CDR2 SASEGT. This CDR3 comprises 15 residues. CDR3 in amino acids: CASSPGGLAGGTQYF.

The V call is TRBV5-1, the J call TRBJ2-1; TCRdb proposes TRBD1, but this gene call is untestable without DNA. The CDR3 is 15 amino acids. Germline V lookup: CDR1 SGHRS, CDR2 YFSETQ. CDR3 region: CASSSGQGAFNEQFF.